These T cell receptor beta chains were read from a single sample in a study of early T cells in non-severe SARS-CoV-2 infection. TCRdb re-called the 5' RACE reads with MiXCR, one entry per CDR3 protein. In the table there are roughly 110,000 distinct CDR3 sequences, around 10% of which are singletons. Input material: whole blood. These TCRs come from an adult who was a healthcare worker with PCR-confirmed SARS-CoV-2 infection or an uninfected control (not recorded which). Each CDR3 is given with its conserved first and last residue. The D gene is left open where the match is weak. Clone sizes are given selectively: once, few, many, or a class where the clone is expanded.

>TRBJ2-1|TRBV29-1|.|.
TGCAGCGTTGACCGTCTCGGCGGGCAGGCCTACAATGAGCAGTTCTTC
CSVDRLGGQAYNEQFF
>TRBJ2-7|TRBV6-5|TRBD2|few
TGTGCCAGCAGGACCTCACTAGCGGGAGGGTACGAGCAGTACTTC
CASRTSLAGGYEQYF
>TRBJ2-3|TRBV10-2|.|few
TGCGCCAGCAGTGAGAGTAAGGGGACAGATACGCAGTATTTT
CASSESKGTDTQYF
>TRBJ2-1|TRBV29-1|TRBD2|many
TGCAGCGTTGACTTAGCGGGAGATGTCTACAATGAGCAGTTCTTC
CSVDLAGDVYNEQFF
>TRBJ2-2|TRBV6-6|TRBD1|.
TGTGCCAGCAGAGCCGGGACAGGGGGCGCGGGGGAGCTGTTTTTT
CASRAGTGGAGELFF
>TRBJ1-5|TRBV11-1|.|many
TGTGCCAGCAGCTTAGTGGGAGAAGAGATAAATATACGGGGCAATCAGCCCCAGCATTTT
CASSLVGEEINIRGNQPQHF
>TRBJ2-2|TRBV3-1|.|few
TGTGCCAGCAGCCAAGATCGAAGGGGCCCTAACACCGGGGAGCTGTTTTTT
CASSQDRRGPNTGELFF
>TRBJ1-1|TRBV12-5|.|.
TGTGCTAGTGGTTTCGGATTGGAAGCTTTCTTT
CASGFGLEAFF
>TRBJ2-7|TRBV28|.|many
TGTGCCAGCAGTTTCGGCAGAGAGGGGACCTACGAGCAGTACTTC
CASSFGREGTYEQYF
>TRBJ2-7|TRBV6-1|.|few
TGTGCCAGCAGTGAAACTTTCGCCTACGAGCAGTACTTC
CASSETFAYEQYF
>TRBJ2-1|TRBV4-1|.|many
TGCGCCAGCAGCCAAGTCCGGGACGACTACAATGAGCAGTTCTTC
CASSQVRDDYNEQFF
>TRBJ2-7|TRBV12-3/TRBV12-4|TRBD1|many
TGTGCCAGCAGTTTCAGGGGGCACTACGAGCAGTACTTC
CASSFRGHYEQYF
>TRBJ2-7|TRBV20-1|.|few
TGCAGTGCCCCACGGGACGAACCCTACGAGCAGTACTTC
CSAPRDEPYEQYF
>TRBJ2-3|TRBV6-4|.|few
TGTGCCAGCAGTGCTACTGGCACAGATACGCAGTATTTT
CASSATGTDTQYF
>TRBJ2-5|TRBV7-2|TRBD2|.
TGTGCCAGCAGCCGACTAGCGGGAGCGGGGGGAGAGACCCAGTACTTC
CASSRLAGAGGETQYF
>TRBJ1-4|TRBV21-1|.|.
TGTGCCAGCAGCAAAGAACCCGTCAAACTGTTTTTT
CASSKEPVKLFF
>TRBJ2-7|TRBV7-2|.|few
TGTGCCAGCAGCTTAGTAGGGCTAGTCGGCGAGCAGTACTTC
CASSLVGLVGEQYF
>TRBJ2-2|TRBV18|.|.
TGTGCCAGCTCACCTGACTCTGTGAACACCGGGGAGCTGTTTTTT
CASSPDSVNTGELFF
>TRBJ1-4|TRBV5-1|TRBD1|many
TGCGCCAGCAGCTCCCGGACAGGGCAAGAAAAACTGTTTTTT
CASSSRTGQEKLFF
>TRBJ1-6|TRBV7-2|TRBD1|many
TGTGCCAGCAGCTTATCCGGGACAGGGTCCTATAATTCACCCCTCCACTTT
CASSLSGTGSYNSPLHF
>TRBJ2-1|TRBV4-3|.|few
TGCGCCAGCAGCCAAGTGGGCGCGGCCAATGAGCAGTTCTTC
CASSQVGAANEQFF
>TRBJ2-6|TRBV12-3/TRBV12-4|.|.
TGTGCCAGCACTAAAAAAGAATCTGGGGCCAACGTCCTGACTTTC
CASTKKESGANVLTF
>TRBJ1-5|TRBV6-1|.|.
TGTGCCAGCAGTGATTTTTTTGCGAGCAATCAGCCCCAGCATTTT
CASSDFFASNQPQHF
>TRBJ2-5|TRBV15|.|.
TGTGCCACCAGCAGAGGGGAGACCCAGTACTTC
CATSRGETQYF
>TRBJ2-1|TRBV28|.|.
TGTGCCAGCATAGGTGGGCGTGGGGATGAGCAGTTCTTC
CASIGGRGDEQFF
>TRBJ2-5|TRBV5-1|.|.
TGCGCCAGCAGCTTGGATGTGGGTGAGGAGACCCAGTACTTC
CASSLDVGEETQYF
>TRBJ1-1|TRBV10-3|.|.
TGTGCCATCAGTGAGGGGGGGAAAGCTTTCTTT
CAISEGGKAFF
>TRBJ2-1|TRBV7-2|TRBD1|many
TGTGCCAGCAGCCCGACAGGGTGGAATGAGCAGTTCTTC
CASSPTGWNEQFF